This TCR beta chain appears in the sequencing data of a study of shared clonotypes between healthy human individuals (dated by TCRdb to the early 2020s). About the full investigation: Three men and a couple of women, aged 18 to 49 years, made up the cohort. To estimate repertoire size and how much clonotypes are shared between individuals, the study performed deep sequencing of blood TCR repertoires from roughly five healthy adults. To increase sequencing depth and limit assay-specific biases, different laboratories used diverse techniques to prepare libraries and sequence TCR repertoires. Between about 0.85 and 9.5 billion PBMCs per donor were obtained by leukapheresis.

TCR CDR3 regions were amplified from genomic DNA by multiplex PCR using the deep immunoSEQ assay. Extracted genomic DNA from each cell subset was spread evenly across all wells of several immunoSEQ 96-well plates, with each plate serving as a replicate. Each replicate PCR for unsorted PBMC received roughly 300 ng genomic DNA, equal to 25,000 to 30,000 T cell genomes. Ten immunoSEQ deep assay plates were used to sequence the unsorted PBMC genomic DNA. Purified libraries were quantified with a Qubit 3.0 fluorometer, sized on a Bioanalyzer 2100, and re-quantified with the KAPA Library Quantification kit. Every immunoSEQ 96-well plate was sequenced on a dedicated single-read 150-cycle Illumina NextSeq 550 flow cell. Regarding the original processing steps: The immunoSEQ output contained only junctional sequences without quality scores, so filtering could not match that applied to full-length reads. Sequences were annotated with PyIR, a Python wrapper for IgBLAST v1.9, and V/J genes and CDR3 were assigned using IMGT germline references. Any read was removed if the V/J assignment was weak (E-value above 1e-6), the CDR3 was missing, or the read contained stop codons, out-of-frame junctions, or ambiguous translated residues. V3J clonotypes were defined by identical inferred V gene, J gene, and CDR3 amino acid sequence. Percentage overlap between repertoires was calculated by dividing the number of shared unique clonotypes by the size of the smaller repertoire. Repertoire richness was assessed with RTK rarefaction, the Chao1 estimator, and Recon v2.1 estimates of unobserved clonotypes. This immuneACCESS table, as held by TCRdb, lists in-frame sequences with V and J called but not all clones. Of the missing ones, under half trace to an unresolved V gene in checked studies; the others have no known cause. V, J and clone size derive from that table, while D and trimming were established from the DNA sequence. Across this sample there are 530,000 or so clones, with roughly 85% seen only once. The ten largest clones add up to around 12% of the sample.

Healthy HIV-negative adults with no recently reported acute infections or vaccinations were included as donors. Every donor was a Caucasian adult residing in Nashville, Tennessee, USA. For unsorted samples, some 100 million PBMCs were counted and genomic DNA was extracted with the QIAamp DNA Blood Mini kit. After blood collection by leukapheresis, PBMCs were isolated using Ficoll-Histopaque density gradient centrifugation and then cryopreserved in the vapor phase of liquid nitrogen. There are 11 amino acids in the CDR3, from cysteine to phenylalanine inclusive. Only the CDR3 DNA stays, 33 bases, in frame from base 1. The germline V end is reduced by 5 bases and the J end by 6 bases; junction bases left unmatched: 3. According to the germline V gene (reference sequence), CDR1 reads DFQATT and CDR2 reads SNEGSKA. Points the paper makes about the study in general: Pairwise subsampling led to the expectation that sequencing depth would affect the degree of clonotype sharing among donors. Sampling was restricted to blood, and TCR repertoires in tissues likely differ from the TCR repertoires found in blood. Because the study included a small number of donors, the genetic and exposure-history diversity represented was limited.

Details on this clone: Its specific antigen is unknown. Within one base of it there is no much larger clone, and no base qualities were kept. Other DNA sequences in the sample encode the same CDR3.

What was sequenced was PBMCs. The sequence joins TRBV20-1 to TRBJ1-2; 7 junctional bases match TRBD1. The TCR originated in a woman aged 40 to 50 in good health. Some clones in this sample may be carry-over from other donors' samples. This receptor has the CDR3 CSALDRDGYTF. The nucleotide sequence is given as TGCAGTGCTTTAGACAGGGATGGCTACACCTTC.